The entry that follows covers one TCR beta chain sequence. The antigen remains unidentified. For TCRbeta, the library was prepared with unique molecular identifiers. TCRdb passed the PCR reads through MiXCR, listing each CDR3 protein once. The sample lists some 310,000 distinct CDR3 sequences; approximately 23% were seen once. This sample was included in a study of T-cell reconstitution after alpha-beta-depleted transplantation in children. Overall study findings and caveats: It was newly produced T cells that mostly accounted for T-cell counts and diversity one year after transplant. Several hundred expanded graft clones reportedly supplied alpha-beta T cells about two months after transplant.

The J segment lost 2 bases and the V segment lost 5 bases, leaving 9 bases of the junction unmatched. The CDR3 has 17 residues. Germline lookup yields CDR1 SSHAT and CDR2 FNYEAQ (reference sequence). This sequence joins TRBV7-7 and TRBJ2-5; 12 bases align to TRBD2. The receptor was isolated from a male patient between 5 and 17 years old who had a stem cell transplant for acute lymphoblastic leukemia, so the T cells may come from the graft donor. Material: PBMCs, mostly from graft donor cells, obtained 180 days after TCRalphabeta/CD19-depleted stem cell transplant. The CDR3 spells CASSRGLAGTPQETQYF. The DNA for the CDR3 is TGTGCCAGCAGCAGGGGACTAGCGGGCACTCCGCAAGAGACCCAGTACTTC.